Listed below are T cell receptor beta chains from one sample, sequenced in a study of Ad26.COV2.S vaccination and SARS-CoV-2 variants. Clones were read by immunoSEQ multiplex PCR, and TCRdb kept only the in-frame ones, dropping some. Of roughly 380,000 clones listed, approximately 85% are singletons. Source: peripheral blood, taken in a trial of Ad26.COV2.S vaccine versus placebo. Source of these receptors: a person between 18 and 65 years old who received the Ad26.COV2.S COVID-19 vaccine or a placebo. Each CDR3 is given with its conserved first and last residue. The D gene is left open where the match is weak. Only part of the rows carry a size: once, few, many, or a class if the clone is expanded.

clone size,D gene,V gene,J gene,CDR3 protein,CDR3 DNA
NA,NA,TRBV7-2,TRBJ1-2,CASSLHLQVNYGYTF,TGTGCCAGCAGCCTCCACTTACAGGTTAACTATGGCTACACCTTC
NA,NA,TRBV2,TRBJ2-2,CASKMGPTGELFF,TGTGCCAGCAAAATGGGACCCACCGGGGAGCTGTTTTTT
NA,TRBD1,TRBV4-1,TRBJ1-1,CASSHGQGTMELNTEAFF,TGCGCCAGCAGCCACGGACAGGGAACGATGGAACTGAACACTGAAGCTTTCTTT
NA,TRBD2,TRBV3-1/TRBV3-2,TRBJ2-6,CASSLSAGGTGANVLTF,TGTGCCAGCAGCCTTTCAGCGGGGGGCACTGGGGCCAACGTCCTGACTTTC
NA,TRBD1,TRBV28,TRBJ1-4,CASSTPGQGSHNEKLFF,TGTGCCAGCAGTACCCCGGGACAGGGGTCACATAATGAAAAACTGTTTTTT
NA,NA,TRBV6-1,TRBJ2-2,CASSERVDGSTGELFF,TGTGCCAGCAGTGAAAGGGTGGACGGATCAACCGGGGAGCTGTTTTTT
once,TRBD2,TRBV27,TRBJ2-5,CASSLSSWASGFQETQYF,TGTGCCAGCAGTTTATCCTCTTGGGCTAGCGGGTTCCAAGAGACCCAGTACTTC
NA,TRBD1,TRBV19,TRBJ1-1,CATKTRGDTEAFF,TGTGCCACTAAAACCAGGGGGGACACTGAAGCTTTCTTT
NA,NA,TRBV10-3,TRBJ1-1,CATTLLGNTEAFF,TGTGCCACCACACTCCTAGGGAACACTGAAGCTTTCTTT
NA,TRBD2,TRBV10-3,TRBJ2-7,CAISDPKLAGGYEQYF,TGTGCCATCAGTGATCCCAAATTAGCGGGAGGGTACGAGCAGTACTTC
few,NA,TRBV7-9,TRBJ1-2,CASSLGVGYGYTF,TGTGCCAGCAGCTTAGGGGTTGGCTATGGCTACACCTTC
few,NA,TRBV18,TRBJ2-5,CASSPYGGWETQYF,TGTGCCAGCTCACCGTACGGGGGCTGGGAGACCCAGTACTTC
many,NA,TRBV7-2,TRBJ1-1,CASSPDSMNTEAFF,TGTGCCAGCAGCCCGGATAGCATGAACACTGAAGCTTTCTTT
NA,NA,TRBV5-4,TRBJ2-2,CASSLGRQGRNTGELFF,TGTGCCAGCAGCTTGGGAAGGCAAGGGCGAAACACCGGGGAGCTGTTTTTT
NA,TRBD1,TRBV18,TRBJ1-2,CASSPQDRDLGYTF,TGTGCCAGCTCCCCCCAAGACAGGGATCTCGGCTACACCTTC
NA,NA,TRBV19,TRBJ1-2,CASTIGGGYTF,TGTGCCAGTACTATCGGAGGTGGCTACACCTTC
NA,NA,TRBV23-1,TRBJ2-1,CASRVPNEQFF,TGCGCCAGCAGGGTACCTAATGAGCAGTTCTTC
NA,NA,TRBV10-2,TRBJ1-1,CASSDHWGLMNTEAFF,TGCGCCAGCAGTGACCACTGGGGGCTTATGAACACTGAAGCTTTCTTT
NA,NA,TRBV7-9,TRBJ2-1,CASSLVSDPGEQFF,TGTGCCAGCAGCTTAGTATCGGATCCAGGTGAGCAGTTCTTC
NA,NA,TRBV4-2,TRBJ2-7,CASSQLGPSGGDEQYF,TGTGCCAGCAGCCAGTTAGGGCCCTCGGGTGGGGACGAGCAGTACTTC
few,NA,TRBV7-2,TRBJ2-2,CASSYDGRGGRTGELFF,TGTGCCAGCAGCTACGACGGAAGGGGAGGTCGGACCGGGGAGCTGTTTTTT
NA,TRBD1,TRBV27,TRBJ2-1,CASSASRGQGAYNEQFF,TGTGCCAGCAGTGCATCTCGCGGGCAGGGGGCTTACAATGAGCAGTTCTTC
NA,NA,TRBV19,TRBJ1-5,CASSTTGTPGQPQHF,TGTGCCAGTAGTACCACAGGGACCCCAGGTCAGCCCCAGCATTTT
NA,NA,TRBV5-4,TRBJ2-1,CASSLSSVSYNEQFF,TGTGCCAGCAGCTTGTCCAGCGTATCCTACAATGAGCAGTTCTTC
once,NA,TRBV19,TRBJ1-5,CASSPLRGFSNQPQHF,TGTGCCAGTAGTCCCTTGAGGGGGTTTAGCAATCAGCCCCAGCATTTT
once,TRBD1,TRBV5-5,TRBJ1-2,CASSRDRVNYGYTF,TGTGCCAGCAGCCGGGACAGGGTCAACTATGGCTACACCTTC
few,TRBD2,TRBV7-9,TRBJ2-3,CASSIASGFTDTQYF,TGTGCCAGCAGCATCGCTAGCGGCTTCACAGATACGCAGTATTTT
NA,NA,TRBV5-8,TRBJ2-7,CASSLGMSSYEQYF,TGTGCCAGCAGCCTGGGAATGAGCTCCTACGAGCAGTACTTC
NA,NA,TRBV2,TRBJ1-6,CASSLAVTPYNSPLHF,TGTGCCAGCAGTCTAGCAGTGACACCCTATAATTCACCCCTCCACTTT
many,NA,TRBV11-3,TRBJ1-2,CASSFDDRVTNYGYTF,TGTGCCAGCAGCTTCGACGACAGAGTAACCAACTATGGCTACACCTTC
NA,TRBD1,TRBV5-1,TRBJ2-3,CASSGGQGVTDTQYF,TGCGCCAGCAGCGGTGGGCAGGGGGTCACAGATACGCAGTATTTT
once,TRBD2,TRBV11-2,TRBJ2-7,CASSFTGTSGGYEQYF,TGTGCCAGCAGCTTTACGGGGACTAGCGGGGGCTACGAGCAGTACTTC
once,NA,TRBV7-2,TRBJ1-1,CASSLVTSGTEAFF,TGTGCCAGCAGCTTAGTCACATCGGGCACTGAAGCTTTCTTT
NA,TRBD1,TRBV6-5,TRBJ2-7,CASRDRSISEQYF,TGTGCCAGTAGGGACAGGTCGATCTCCGAGCAGTACTTC
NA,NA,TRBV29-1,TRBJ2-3,CSVDMQVTDTQYF,TGCAGCGTTGATATGCAGGTCACAGATACGCAGTATTTT
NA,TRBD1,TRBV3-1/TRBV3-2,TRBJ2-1,CASSQDWKRTGGFYNEQFF,TGTGCCAGCAGCCAAGATTGGAAGAGGACAGGGGGCTTCTACAATGAGCAGTTCTTC
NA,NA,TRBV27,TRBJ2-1,CASTPAGYNEQFF,TGTGCCAGCACCCCGGCGGGTTACAATGAGCAGTTCTTC
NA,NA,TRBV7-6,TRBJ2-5,CASSLNVGLLQETQYF,TGTGCCAGCAGCTTAAACGTAGGGCTACTACAAGAGACCCAGTACTTC
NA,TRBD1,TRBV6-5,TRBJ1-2,CASRSRQGLHGYTF,TGTGCCAGCAGATCTAGACAGGGGCTGCATGGCTACACCTTC
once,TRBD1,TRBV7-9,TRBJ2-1,CASSYYRDRYNEQFF,TGTGCCAGCAGCTACTACCGGGACAGGTACAATGAGCAGTTCTTC
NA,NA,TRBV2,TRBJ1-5,CASSGQGNQPQHF,TGTGCCAGCAGTGGTCAGGGGAATCAGCCCCAGCATTTT
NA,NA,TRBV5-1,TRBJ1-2,CASSLNRVGRGYTF,TGCGCCAGCAGCTTGAATAGGGTAGGGCGGGGCTACACCTTC
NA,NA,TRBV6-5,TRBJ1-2,CASSFATSNYGYTF,TGTGCCAGCAGTTTCGCCACATCTAACTATGGCTACACCTTC